These 16 T cell receptor beta chains share one sample of origin, sequenced in a study of T cells in Graves' hyperthyroidism and ophthalmopathy. RNA transcripts served as the template for amplifying TCR beta CDR3 regions. The TCR CDR3 was amplified in a first-round RT-PCR using the HTBI primer set. TCRdb processed the multiplex PCR reads anew with MiXCR; each CDR3 protein has one entry. Here the sample spans hundreds of thousands of distinct CDR3 sequences, roughly 22% being singletons. Sequenced material: blood. The receptors derive from a man younger than 45 with Graves' ophthalmopathy.

This clonotype turned up a few times. This rearrangement joins TRBV12-3 or TRBV12-4 to TRBJ2-3, with 7 positions matching TRBD1. There are 15 residues in the CDR3. V trimming: 6 bases; J trimming: 2 bases; junction bases outside the gene matches: 8. CDR3 loop: CASRTGALDTDTQYF. DNA for the CDR3: TGTGCCAGCAGAACAGGGGCCCTTGACACAGATACGCAGTATTTT.

The V call is TRBV28, the J call TRBJ2-1; no reliable D call. V was cut by 2 bases and J by 15 bases, with 14 bases left in between. The CDR3 has 12 amino acids. The V gene's germline CDR1 is MDHEN and CDR2 SYDVKM. The CDR3 loop reads CASSLAVALLFF. The CDR3 region has the DNA TGTGCCAGCAGTTTAGCCGTAGCTTTGCTGTTCTTC. Variable domain in full (rest from reference TRBV28 and TRBJ2-1): DVKVTQSSRYLVKRTGEKVFLECVQDMDHENMFWYRQDPGLGLRLIYFSYDVKMKEKGDIPEGYSVSREKKERFSLILESASTNQTSMYLCASSLAVALLFFGPGTRLTVL.

This clonotype was detected once. CDR3 amino acids: CASTALEQYF. DNA of the CDR3: TGTGCCAGCACGGCTCTCGAGCAGTACTTC. The gene calls are TRBV2 and TRBJ2-7; no firm D call. The germline CDR1 and CDR2 sequences are SNHLY and FYNNEI. The length of the CDR3 is 10 residues. Trimming stripped 7 bases from V and 6 bases from J, with 7 bases between.

The rearrangement uses TRBV6-2 or TRBV6-3 and TRBJ2-1, with a possible D match to TRBD2 (6 bases). Trimming removed 8 bases from V and 8 bases from J, with 25 bases in between. There are 16 residues in the CDR3. The V gene's germline CDR1 is MNHEY and CDR2 SVGEGT. The CDR3 sequence is CASARFGRGRWYEQFF. The CDR3 DNA sequence: TGTGCCAGCGCCCGCTTTGGGCGGGGAAGGTGGTATGAGCAGTTCTTC.

This clonotype was seen at least ten times. This chain links TRBV7-9 with TRBJ2-1, with D perhaps being TRBD1 or TRBD2 (7 bases each). This CDR3 region has 15 residues. The ends were cut back, 2 bases at V and 8 bases at J, with 16 bases in the middle. Germline lookup yields CDR1 SEHNR and CDR2 FQNEAQ (reference sequence). CDR3 protein: CASSLQGGTKYEQFF. As DNA, the CDR3 is TGTGCCAGCAGCTTACAGGGGGGGACTAAATATGAGCAGTTCTTC.

The chain links TRBV5-5 to TRBJ1-5; the match to TRBD1 covers 7 bases. Germline V gene sequence: CDR1 SGHKS, CDR2 YYEKEE (reference sequence). J was trimmed by 0 bases and V by 4 bases; bases with no gene match: 7. The CDR3 sequence is 16 residues long. CDR3 bases: TGTGCCAGCAGCACGAAACAGGGGATTAGCAATCAGCCCCAGCATTTT. Amino acids: CASSTKQGISNQPQHF.

This clonotype occurred a few times. The V gene is TRBV7-3, the J gene TRBJ2-2; TRBD2 agrees at 10 bases. After removal of 5 bases from V and 1 base from J, the junction contained 4 bases not matched to a gene. CDR3 length equals 16 residues. Germline V gives CDR1 SGHTA, CDR2 FQGTGA. The CDR3 bases are TGTGCCAGCAGCCCCCGGACTAGCGGGAACACCGGGGAGCTGTTTTTT. Protein product: CASSPRTSGNTGELFF.

This chain uses TRBV7-2 with TRBJ1-1; 8 bases map to TRBD1. The trim removed 6 bases at V and 6 bases at J, leaving 12 bases unmatched. Germline CDR1 SGHTA, CDR2 FQGNSA. This CDR3 region has 15 residues. The CDR3 spells CASRGSGGQAPEAFF. CDR3 in DNA: TGTGCCAGCAGGGGGTCAGGGGGACAGGCACCTGAAGCTTTCTTT.

The CDR3 coding sequence is TGTGCCAGTAGTATAGGGATCGCGGCAGGGGGCAACTATGGCTACACCTTC. This encodes CASSIGIAAGGNYGYTF. V gene TRBV19 combines with J gene TRBJ1-2, with 8 bases matching TRBD1. Unmatched junction bases numbered 9, after V lost 1 base and J lost 2 bases. From germline, CDR1 is LNHDA and CDR2 SQIVND (reference sequence). The CDR3 totals 17 residues.

In this sample, this clonotype turned up a few times. CDR3 protein: CSARDPAGGDTGELFF. In DNA, the CDR3 is TGCAGTGCTAGAGATCCAGCGGGAGGGGACACCGGGGAGCTGTTTTTT. This sequence joins TRBV20-1 and TRBJ2-2, with TRBD2 identical over 10 bases. V was pared by 0 bases and J by 3 bases, with 4 bases of the junction left unmatched. The CDR3 has 16 residues. Germline V gene data show CDR1 as DFQATT and CDR2 as SNEGSKA (reference sequence).

This clonotype was picked up a small number of times. The CDR3 DNA reads as TGCAGTGCTAGAGAGGGGGGACAGGGGGCTATCGGGGAGCTGTTTTTT. Translation: CSAREGGQGAIGELFF. The rearrangement joins TRBV20-1 to TRBJ2-2; TRBD1 matches at 12 bases. Unmatched junction bases numbered 6, after V lost 0 bases and J lost 7 bases. CDR1 is DFQATT, CDR2 SNEGSKA, per germline (reference sequence). This CDR3 has 16 residues.

V and J are TRBV20-1 and TRBJ2-5; 7 bases are shared with TRBD1. Germline CDR1 reads DFQATT; CDR2 reads SNEGSKA (reference sequence). V was pared by 5 bases and J by 2 bases, with 8 bases of the junction left unmatched. The CDR3 runs to 14 residues. CDR3 DNA: TGCAGTGCTTCTCCGGGACAGTTACAAGAGACCCAGTACTTC. It is translated as CSASPGQLQETQYF.

J is TRBJ2-7 and V is TRBV9; TRBD2 aligns across 11 bases. CDR1 and CDR2 from the germline V gene are SGDLS and YYNGEE. V lost 5 bases, J lost 5 bases, and 6 bases stayed unmatched. There are 14 residues in the CDR3. CDR3: CASRRLAGNHEQYF. The CDR3 DNA reads as TGTGCCAGCAGGCGACTAGCGGGGAACCACGAGCAGTACTTC.

Only a few counts were recorded for this clonotype. The rearrangement joins TRBV12-3 or TRBV12-4 to TRBJ2-2, with D perhaps given as TRBD1 or TRBD2 (5 bases each). CDR3 length: 13 amino acids. Trimming left V 5 bases short and J 6 bases short, with 10 bases between. In nucleotides, the CDR3 is TGTGCCAGCAGTCCCACGGGGCCCGGGGAGCTGTTTTTT. Amino acids: CASSPTGPGELFF.

The chain has TRBV5-1 and TRBJ1-4; the match to TRBD1 covers 10 bases. The germline CDR1 and CDR2 sequences are SGHRS and YFSETQ. The CDR3 sequence is 15 residues long. V shed 4 bases and J 8 bases; nucleotides not matched to a gene: 8. CDR3 protein: CASSPTGTGDEKLFF. CDR3 bases: TGCGCCAGCAGCCCGACCGGGACAGGGGACGAAAAACTGTTTTTT.

This clonotype appeared a few times. The chain uses TRBV12-3 or TRBV12-4 and TRBJ1-1, with D possibly TRBD1 on 6 matching bases. The CDR3 runs 16 residues. V was cut by 5 bases and J by 7 bases, with 23 bases left in between. The CDR3 protein is CASSPGGRGQIVEAFF. CDR3 nucleotides: TGTGCCAGCAGTCCCGGGGGCCGGGGGCAGATAGTTGAAGCTTTCTTT.